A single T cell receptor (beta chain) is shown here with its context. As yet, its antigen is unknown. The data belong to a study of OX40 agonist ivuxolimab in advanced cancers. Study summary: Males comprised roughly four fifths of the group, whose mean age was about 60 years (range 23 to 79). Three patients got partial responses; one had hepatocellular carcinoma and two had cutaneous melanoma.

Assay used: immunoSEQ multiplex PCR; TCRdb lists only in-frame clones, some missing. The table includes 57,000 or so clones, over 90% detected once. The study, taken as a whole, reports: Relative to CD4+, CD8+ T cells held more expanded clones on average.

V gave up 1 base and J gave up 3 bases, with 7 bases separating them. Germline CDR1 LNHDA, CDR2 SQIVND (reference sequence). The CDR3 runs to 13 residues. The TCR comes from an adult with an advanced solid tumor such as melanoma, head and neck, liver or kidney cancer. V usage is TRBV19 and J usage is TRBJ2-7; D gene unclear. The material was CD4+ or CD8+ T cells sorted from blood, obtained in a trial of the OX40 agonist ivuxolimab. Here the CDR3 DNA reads TGTGCCAGTAGTATAGGAGTCGTCTACGAGCAGTACTTC. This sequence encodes CASSIGVVYEQYF. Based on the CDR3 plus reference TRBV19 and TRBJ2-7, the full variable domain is DGGITQSPKYLFRKEGQNVTLSCEQNLNHDAMYWYRQDPGQGLRLIYYSQIVNDFQKGDIAEGYSVSREKKESFPLTVTSAQKNPTAFYLCASSIGVVYEQYFGPGTRLTVT.